This T cell receptor beta chain was profiled in a study of T cells in Graves' hyperthyroidism and ophthalmopathy. TCR beta CDR3 regions were amplified from RNA transcripts. When the TCR CDR3 underwent first-round RT-PCR, the HTBI primer set was used. TCRdb re-called the multiplex PCR reads with MiXCR, one entry per CDR3 protein. The table lists under 350,000 distinct CDR3 sequences, roughly an eighth of them singletons. This clonotype was seen a handful of times. Its specificity is not known. Study outcomes and limitations: A model of 13 V-J features distinguished ophthalmopathy from stable hyperthyroidism. A median about 7 months before onset, the model predicted ophthalmopathy. Most expanded thyroid clonotypes above 0.001 also appeared in blood.

The germline V gene encodes CDR1 SEHNR and CDR2 FQNEAQ (reference sequence). The CDR3 has 17 amino acids. Losses at the gene ends were 4 bases for V and 3 bases for J; bases not matched to a gene: 7. Lactation, pregnancy, other autoimmune disease or uncontrolled infection led to exclusion of patients. The sequence came from a woman aged 40 to 50 with Graves' ophthalmopathy. Sample: blood. The rearrangement uses TRBV7-9 and TRBJ2-2; 11 bases agree with TRBD2. CDR3 DNA: TGTGCCAGCAGCTCAGTAGCGGGGGGGCCGGACACCGGGGAGCTGTTTTTT. Its protein product is CASSSVAGGPDTGELFF.